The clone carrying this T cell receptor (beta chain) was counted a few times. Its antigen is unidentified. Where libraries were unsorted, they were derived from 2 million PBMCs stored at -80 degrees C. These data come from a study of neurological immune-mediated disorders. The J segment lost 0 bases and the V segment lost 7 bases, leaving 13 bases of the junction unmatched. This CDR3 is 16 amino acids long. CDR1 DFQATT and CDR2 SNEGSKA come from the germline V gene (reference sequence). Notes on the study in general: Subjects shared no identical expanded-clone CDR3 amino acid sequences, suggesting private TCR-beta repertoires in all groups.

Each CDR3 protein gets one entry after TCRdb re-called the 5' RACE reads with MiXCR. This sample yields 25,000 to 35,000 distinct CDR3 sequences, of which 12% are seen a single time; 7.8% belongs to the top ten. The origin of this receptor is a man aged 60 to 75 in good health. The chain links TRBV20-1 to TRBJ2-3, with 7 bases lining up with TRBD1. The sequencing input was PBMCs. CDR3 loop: CSVRGPRRWSTDTQYF. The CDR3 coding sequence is TGCAGTGTGAGGGGGCCACGGAGATGGAGCACAGATACGCAGTATTTT.